This TCR beta chain originates from a study of OX40 agonist ivuxolimab in advanced cancers. The data were produced by immunoSEQ multiplex PCR, yet TCRdb's version contains in-frame clones alone and is incomplete. The data show more than 80,000 clones, around nine tenths seen once. As concerns this clone: As yet, its antigen is unknown.

Whole-study results and caveats: The specificity for antigen of the expanded peripheral T cells was not determined. There was clonal expansion of CD4+ and CD8+ blood T cells by week 6 at 0.1 to 3.0 mg/kg.

The receptor was isolated from an adult with an advanced solid tumor such as melanoma, head and neck, liver or kidney cancer. The sequences come from CD4+ or CD8+ T cells sorted from blood, collected in a trial of the OX40 agonist ivuxolimab.

In DNA form, the CDR3 reads TGTGCCAGCACCTTTCGACAGGGCTCTGAAGCTTTCTTT. Translating gives CASTFRQGSEAFF. The chain has TRBV6-1 and TRBJ1-1; 7 bases are shared with TRBD1. Looked up from germline, CDR1 is MNHNS and CDR2 is SASEGT. CDR3 length: 13 amino acids. The junction had 8 bases not matched to a gene; V was cut back by 7 bases and J by 6 bases.